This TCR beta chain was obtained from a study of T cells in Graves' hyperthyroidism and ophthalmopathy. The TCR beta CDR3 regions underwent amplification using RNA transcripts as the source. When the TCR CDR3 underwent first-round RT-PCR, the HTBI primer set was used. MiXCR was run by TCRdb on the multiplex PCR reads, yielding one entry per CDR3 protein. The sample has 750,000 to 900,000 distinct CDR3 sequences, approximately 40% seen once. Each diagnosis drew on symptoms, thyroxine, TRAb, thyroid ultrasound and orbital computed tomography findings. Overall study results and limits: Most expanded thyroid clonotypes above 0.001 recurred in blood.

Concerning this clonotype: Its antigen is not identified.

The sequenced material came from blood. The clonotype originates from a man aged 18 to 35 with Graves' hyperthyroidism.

CDR3 sequence (DNA): TGTGCCAGCTCACCAAGTTGGGGGACAGATAATTCACCCCTCCACTTT. The encoded protein is CASSPSWGTDNSPLHF. J is TRBJ1-6 and V is TRBV18; TRBD1 aligns across 7 bases. V shed 2 bases, J shed 5 bases, and the junction held 6 bases outside the gene matches. This CDR3 has 16 residues. CDR1 and CDR2 (germline): KGHSH, LQKENI.